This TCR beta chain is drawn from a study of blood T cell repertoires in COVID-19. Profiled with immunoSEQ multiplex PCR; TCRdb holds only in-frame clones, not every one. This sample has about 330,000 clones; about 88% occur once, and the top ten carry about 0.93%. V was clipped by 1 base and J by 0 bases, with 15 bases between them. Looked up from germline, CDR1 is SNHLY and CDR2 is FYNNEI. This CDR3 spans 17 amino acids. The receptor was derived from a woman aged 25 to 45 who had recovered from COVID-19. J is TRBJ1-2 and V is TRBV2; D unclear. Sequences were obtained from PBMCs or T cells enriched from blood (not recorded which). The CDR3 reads CASSEDLRGFPNYGYTF. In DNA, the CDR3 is TGTGCCAGCAGTGAAGACCTCCGCGGCTTTCCTAACTATGGCTACACCTTC.